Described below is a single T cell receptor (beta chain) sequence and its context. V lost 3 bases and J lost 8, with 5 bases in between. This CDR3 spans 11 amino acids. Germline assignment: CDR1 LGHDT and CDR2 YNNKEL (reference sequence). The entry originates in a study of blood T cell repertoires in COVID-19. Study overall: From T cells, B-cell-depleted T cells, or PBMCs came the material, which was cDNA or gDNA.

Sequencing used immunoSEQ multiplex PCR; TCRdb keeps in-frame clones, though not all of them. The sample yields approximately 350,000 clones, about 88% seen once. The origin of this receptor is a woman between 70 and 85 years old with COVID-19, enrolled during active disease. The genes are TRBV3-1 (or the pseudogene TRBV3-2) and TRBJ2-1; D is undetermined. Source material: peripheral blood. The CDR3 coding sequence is TGTGCCAGCAGCCAGAGCTATGAGCAGTTCTTC. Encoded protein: CASSQSYEQFF.